This TCR beta chain emerged from a study of control samples from healthy donors and cancer patients. The CDR3 consists of 15 residues. Germline CDR1 LGHDT, CDR2 YNNKEL (reference sequence). The ends lost 3 bases at V and 0 bases at J; junction bases unmatched: 3. Generated by immunoSEQ multiplex PCR, the TCRdb table keeps only in-frame clones and is missing some. Here the sample spans about 86,000 clones, around 90% being singletons. The clonotype comes from a woman in her fifties or sixties with colorectal cancer. Sequencing used PBMCs. This sequence joins TRBV3-1 (or the pseudogene TRBV3-2) and TRBJ1-2; TRBD1 aligns across 8 bases. In nucleotides, the CDR3 is TGTGCCAGCAGCCAGGGACAGGTAGCTAACTATGGCTACACCTTC. It translates to CASSQGQVANYGYTF.